Listed below are T cell receptor beta chains from one sample, sequenced in a study of shared clonotypes between healthy human individuals. TCRdb's copy holds only in-frame clones and misses some; the assay was immunoSEQ multiplex PCR. The sample includes about 550,000 clones, 95% to 96% of them seen just once. Sequenced: naive CD8+ T cells sorted from blood. The receptors originated from a woman in her 30s in good health. The CDR3 runs from the conserved cysteine through the conserved F or W. Fields, in order: CDR3 DNA, CDR3 protein, CDR3 length, D gene, clone size, V gene, J gene. D genes are given only for firm matches. Clone size, where shown, is once, few, many, or a class for clones that have expanded.

TGCAGCGTGCTGGGGGGTCATTCGGCAGATACGCAGTATTTT	CSVLGGHSADTQYF	14	-	-	TRBV29-1	TRBJ2-3
TGTGCCAGCAGTCTTATTAGGGGGCACGGGGCCAACGTCCTGACTTTC	CASSLIRGHGANVLTF	16	TRBD1	-	TRBV28	TRBJ2-6
TGCGCCAGCAGCCAAAGTTGGGGGACAGGGGGCTCGTACGAGCAGTACTTC	CASSQSWGTGGSYEQYF	17	TRBD1	once	TRBV4-1	TRBJ2-7
TGTGCCAGCAGCTTGAGACTAGACGAGAGGAGTGAGCAGTTCTTC	CASSLRLDERSEQFF	15	-	-	TRBV7-9	TRBJ2-1
TGTGCCAGTAGTCACACCCGGGACTACTGGAACACTGAAGCTTTCTTT	CASSHTRDYWNTEAFF	16	-	-	TRBV19	TRBJ1-1
TGTGCCAGCAGTTTCGTGGCAGGGATTTTCTACGAGCAGTACTTC	CASSFVAGIFYEQYF	15	-	-	TRBV28	TRBJ2-7
TGTGCCAGCAGCTTATTAGGCGGGCTATCCTACAATGAGCAGTTCTTC	CASSLLGGLSYNEQFF	16	-	-	TRBV11-2	TRBJ2-1
TGTGCCAGCAGCGTAGCGGGGACCTCCTACAATGAGCAGTTCTTC	CASSVAGTSYNEQFF	15	-	-	TRBV9	TRBJ2-1
TGTGCCAGCAGCTTGGGGTCCGGGACAGGGACTGAAAAACTGTTTTTT	CASSLGSGTGTEKLFF	16	TRBD1	-	TRBV13	TRBJ1-4
TGTGCCAGCAGCCACGACAGCGGGGAGCTGTTTTTT	CASSHDSGELFF	12	-	once	TRBV13	TRBJ2-2
TGTGCCAGCAGTTTACAAGCGGGCCTCAATCAGCCCCAGCATTTT	CASSLQAGLNQPQHF	15	-	-	TRBV27	TRBJ1-5
TGCAGCGTTGTCCAGCGGGAAACTTTCTACTCCTACAATGAGCAGTTCTTC	CSVVQRETFYSYNEQFF	17	TRBD2	once	TRBV29-1	TRBJ2-1
TGCGCCAGCAGCTTGGACCTAGCGGGACTACTACAAGAGACCCAGTACTTC	CASSLDLAGLLQETQYF	17	TRBD2	-	TRBV5-1	TRBJ2-5
TGTGCTTCGGGGGGAGGGAACGAGCAGTACTTC	CASGGGNEQYF	11	TRBD2	-	TRBV7-8	TRBJ2-7
TGTGCCAGCAGCGCGGACGGTGGAAACACCATATATTTT	CASSADGGNTIYF	13	-	-	TRBV16	TRBJ1-3
TGTGCCAGCAGCTCAAAAGGGGGAACTAACCGTGAGACCCAGTACTTC	CASSSKGGTNRETQYF	16	-	-	TRBV5-4	TRBJ2-5
TGTGCCTGGAGGGGATTCCGTGGCTTTAACTATGGCTACACCTTC	CAWRGFRGFNYGYTF	15	-	-	TRBV30	TRBJ1-2
TGTGCCAGCAGCTTATCCCTTGGGGGGACTGAAGCTTTCTTT	CASSLSLGGTEAFF	14	-	-	TRBV7-9	TRBJ1-1
TGTGCCACCCAAACTGACTCAATTTCGAACACCGGGGAGCTGTTTTTT	CATQTDSISNTGELFF	16	-	-	TRBV7-9	TRBJ2-2
TGCAGCGCCCTAGGACAGGGGGAAGGCGAGCAGTACTTC	CSALGQGEGEQYF	13	TRBD1	-	TRBV29-1	TRBJ2-7
TGTGCCAGCAGCTCTACATTTAGTGAGCAGTTCTTC	CASSSTFSEQFF	12	-	-	TRBV11-3	TRBJ2-1
TGTGCCAGCAGCTTAGTAGGCGGAAACCAAGAGACCCAGTACTTC	CASSLVGGNQETQYF	15	-	-	TRBV7-7	TRBJ2-5